The 14 T cell receptor beta chains given below trace back to one sample, sequenced in a study of blood T cells in healthy people across ages. PCR was performed a second time for 7 to 11 cycles using a sample-barcoded 5' primer and a J-beta primer mix. TCRdb reprocessed the 5' RACE reads with MiXCR, giving one entry per CDR3 protein. The sample contains roughly 680,000 distinct CDR3 sequences, around 50% of which appear only once. Sequencing input: blood. These TCRs come from an elderly woman in good health.

This chain uses TRBV20-1 with TRBJ2-5, with D possibly being TRBD1 or TRBD2 (5 bases each). Trimming pared 0 bases from V and 11 bases from J, leaving 25 bases between. In germline, CDR1 is DFQATT, CDR2 SNEGSKA (reference sequence). The CDR3 totals 16 residues. The CDR3 sequence is CSARDHRGLSYNEQYF. As DNA, the CDR3 is TGCAGTGCTAGAGACCACCGGGGCCTCTCCTACAATGAGCAGTACTTC.

This clonotype turned up a few times. The chain combines TRBV29-1 with TRBJ2-7; D call uncertain. Germline V gene data show CDR1 as SQVTM and CDR2 as ANQGSEA. Deletions cut 6 bases from V and 5 bases from J, with 11 bases between. This CDR3 has 11 amino acids. The CDR3 loop reads CSVQTGDEQYF. CDR3 bases: TGCAGCGTCCAGACGGGCGACGAGCAGTACTTC.

The chain combines TRBV4-2 with TRBJ2-7; D is perhaps TRBD2 (5 bases). V gave up 2 bases and J gave up 6 bases, with 11 bases separating them. The CDR3 consists of 13 residues. Germline-derived CDR1 and CDR2 are LGHNA and YNFKEQ. As DNA, the CDR3 is TGTGCCAGCAGCCAACGTCTAGAGGGCGAGCAGTACTTC. This sequence encodes CASSQRLEGEQYF.

This clonotype was recorded only once. The CDR3 here is CSALQESNSPLHF. In DNA form, the CDR3 reads TGCAGTGCCTTACAGGAGAGTAATTCACCCCTCCACTTT. The gene calls are TRBV20-1 and TRBJ1-6; a weak D match, TRBD1 (5 bases). Germline assignment: CDR1 DFQATT and CDR2 SNEGSKA (reference sequence). The germline V and J ends were trimmed by 6 bases and 6 bases, with 12 bases remaining between them. The CDR3 spans 13 residues.

This rearrangement joins TRBV6-6 to TRBJ2-7, with a weak D call TRBD1 (5 bases). The CDR3 consists of 14 residues. The V gene's germline CDR1 is MNHNY and CDR2 SVGAGI (reference sequence). V was cut by 2 bases and J by 3 bases, with 11 bases left in between. The CDR3 nucleotides read TGTGCCAGCAGTTACGGGCAGGGATACTACGAGCAGTACTTC. Translation gives CASSYGQGYYEQYF.

Notes on this clonotype: A much larger clone differs from this one at a single base, so this may be a read error. This chain links TRBV5-1 with TRBJ2-7; D is unresolved. The CDR3 totals 14 residues. V was shortened by 4 bases and J by 3 bases, with 14 bases between the two germline ends. Per germline, CDR1 SGHRS and CDR2 YFSETQ. The CDR3 is CASSKGWTFYEQYF. DNA for the CDR3: TGCGCCAGCAGCAAGGGATGGACCTTCTACGAGCAGTACTTC.

This clonotype showed up many times. The rearrangement joins TRBV29-1 to TRBJ2-7; D is ambiguous. The CDR3 has 13 amino acids. The V gene's germline CDR1 is SQVTM and CDR2 ANQGSEA. CDR3 nucleotides: TGCAGTCTTATACTTCCGAGCTCCTACGAGCAGTACTTC. Translation: CSLILPSSYEQYF.

For this clonotype: This could be a read error, since a much larger clone is one nucleotide away. The V gene is TRBV12-3 or TRBV12-4, the J gene TRBJ2-5; the D call may be TRBD1 or TRBD2 (5 bases each). The CDR3 loop spans 14 amino acids. The CDR3 sequence: CASSGGGRQGTQYF. The CDR3 nucleotides are TGTGCCAGCAGTGGGGGTGGCAGACAAGGGACCCAGTACTTC.

The rearrangement joins TRBV3-1 to TRBJ1-2, with TRBD1 identical over 8 bases. Unmatched junction bases numbered 14, after V lost 4 bases and J lost 4 bases. Germline-derived CDR1 and CDR2 are LGHDT and YNNKEL (reference sequence). This CDR3 comprises 17 residues. CDR3 sequence (DNA): TGTGCCAGCAGCCCGCACTCGGACAGGGAGAGAATCTATGGCTACACCTTC. It encodes CASSPHSDRERIYGYTF.

This chain connects TRBV9 to TRBJ2-1; 8 nucleotides line up with TRBD1. There are 15 residues in the CDR3. Germline values: CDR1 SGDLS, CDR2 YYNGEE. V was pared by 0 bases and J by 9 bases, with 8 bases of the junction left unmatched. The CDR3 DNA follows: TGTGCCAGCAGCGTAGGTCGACAGGGGAACAGTGAGCAGTTCTTC. Translated: CASSVGRQGNSEQFF.

The chain is built from TRBV7-2 and TRBJ1-4, with a possible D match to TRBD1 (6 bases). Germline lookup yields CDR1 SGHTA and CDR2 FQGNSA. V was trimmed by 1 base and J by 8 bases, leaving 14 bases between them. The CDR3 runs to 15 residues. This chain's CDR3 is CASSLVWGAREKLFF. In DNA, the CDR3 is TGTGCCAGCAGCTTAGTATGGGGGGCAAGAGAAAAACTGTTTTTT. Full variable domain (rest looked up from reference TRBV7-2 and TRBJ1-4): GAGVSQSPSNKVTEKGKDVELRCDPISGHTALYWYRQSLGQGLEFLIYFQGNSAPDKSGLPSDRFSAERTGGSVSTLTIQRTQQEDSAVYLCASSLVWGAREKLFFGSGTQLSVL.

The genes are TRBV10-3 and TRBJ2-7, with D perhaps matching TRBD1 (8 bases). Trimming removed 6 bases from V and 4 bases from J, with 16 bases in between. This CDR3 spans 14 amino acids. Germline CDR1 ENHRY, CDR2 SYGVKD. CDR3 protein: CAISQQGGTYEQYF. The CDR3 DNA is TGTGCCATCAGCCAACAGGGGGGGACTTACGAGCAGTACTTC.

The chain recombines TRBV6-5 with TRBJ1-6; D is unclear. V lost 8 bases to trimming and J lost 7 bases, with 15 bases between them. CDR3 length equals 14 residues. Germline V gene lookup returns CDR1 MNHEY and CDR2 SVGAGI. In DNA, the CDR3 is TGTGCCAGCGGGCGGGGTCGCCCGAATTCACCCCTCCACTTT. Translation: CASGRGRPNSPLHF.

This clonotype was picked up a small number of times. The chain links TRBV20-1 to TRBJ1-6; TRBD1 is a possible D gene (5 bases). This CDR3 contains 16 residues. V was clipped by 8 bases and J by 9 bases, with 26 bases between them. In germline, CDR1 is DFQATT, CDR2 SNEGSKA (reference sequence). The CDR3 DNA sequence: TGCAGTTCCAGAGGTGACGGACAACTGCTGGGTTCACCCCTCCACTTT. Amino acids: CSSRGDGQLLGSPLHF.